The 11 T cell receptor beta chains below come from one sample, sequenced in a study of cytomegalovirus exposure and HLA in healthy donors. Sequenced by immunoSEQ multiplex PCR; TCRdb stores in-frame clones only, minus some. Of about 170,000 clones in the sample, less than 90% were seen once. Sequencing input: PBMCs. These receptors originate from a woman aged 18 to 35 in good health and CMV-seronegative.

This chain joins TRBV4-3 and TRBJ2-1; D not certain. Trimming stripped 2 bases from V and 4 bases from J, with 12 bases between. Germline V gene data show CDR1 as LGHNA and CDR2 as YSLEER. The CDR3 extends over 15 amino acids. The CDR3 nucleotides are TGCGCCAGCAGCCAATCCGCAAGACATTACAATGAGCAGTTCTTC. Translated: CASSQSARHYNEQFF.

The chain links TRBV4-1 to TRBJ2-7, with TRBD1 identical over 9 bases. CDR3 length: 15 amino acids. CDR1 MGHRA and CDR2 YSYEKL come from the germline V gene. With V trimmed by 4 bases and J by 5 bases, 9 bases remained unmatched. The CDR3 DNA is TGCGCCAGCAGCCTAGGACAGGGGATATTCGACGAGCAGTACTTC. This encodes CASSLGQGIFDEQYF.

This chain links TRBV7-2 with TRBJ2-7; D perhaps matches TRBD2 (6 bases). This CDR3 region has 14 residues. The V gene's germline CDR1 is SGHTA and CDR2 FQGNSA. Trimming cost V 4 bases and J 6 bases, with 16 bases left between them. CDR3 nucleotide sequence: TGTGCCAGCAGCTGGTCCCAGGGAGGCGGCGAGCAGTACTTC. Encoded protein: CASSWSQGGGEQYF.

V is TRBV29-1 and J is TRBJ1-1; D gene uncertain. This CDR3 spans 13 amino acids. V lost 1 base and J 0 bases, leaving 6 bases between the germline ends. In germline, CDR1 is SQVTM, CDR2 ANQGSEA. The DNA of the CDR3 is TGCAGCGTTGAAGTGAGGGTGAACACTGAAGCTTTCTTT. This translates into CSVEVRVNTEAFF.

The CDR3 here is CASSLRGMNTEAFF. CDR3 DNA: TGTGCCAGCAGCCTCAGGGGTATGAACACTGAAGCTTTCTTT. J is TRBJ1-1 and V is TRBV7-6; possible D gene TRBD1, 6 bases. V lost 5 bases and J lost 0, with 10 bases in between. The CDR3 covers 14 residues. CDR1 and CDR2 from the germline V gene are SGHVS and FNYEAQ.

The CDR3 nucleotides are TGTGCCAGCAGCGCCAGGGAAGGCCGAACGTACACCGGGGAGCTGTTTTTT. Amino acids: CASSAREGRTYTGELFF. The chain carries TRBV9 and TRBJ2-2; D possibly corresponds to TRBD1 (5 bases). Germline CDR1 and CDR2: SGDLS and YYNGEE. The CDR3 loop spans 17 amino acids. Trimming took 3 bases from V and 3 from J, leaving 18 bases between them.

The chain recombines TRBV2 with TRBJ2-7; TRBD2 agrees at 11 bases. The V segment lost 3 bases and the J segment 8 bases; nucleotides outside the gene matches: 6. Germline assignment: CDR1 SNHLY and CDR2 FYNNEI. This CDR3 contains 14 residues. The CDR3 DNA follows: TGTGCCAGCAGTGACCTAGCGGGGGGTTTAAAGCAGTACTTC. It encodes CASSDLAGGLKQYF.

CDR3 nucleotide sequence: TGCGCCAGCAGCTTGGGGGGCCAGACTGGAGAGCAGTACTTC. It yields the protein CASSLGGQTGEQYF. This chain links TRBV5-1 with TRBJ2-7; perhaps TRBD1 as D (5 bases). Trimming took off 0 bases at V and 7 bases at J, with 14 bases between the two ends. The CDR3 is made up of 14 amino acids. CDR1 SGHRS and CDR2 YFSETQ come from the germline V gene.

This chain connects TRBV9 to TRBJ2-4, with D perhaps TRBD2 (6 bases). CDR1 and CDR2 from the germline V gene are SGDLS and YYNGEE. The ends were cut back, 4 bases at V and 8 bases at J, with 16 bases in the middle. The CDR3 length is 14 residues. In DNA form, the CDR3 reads TGTGCCAGCAGCCCCCCGGGACTGGGAGACATTCAGTACTTC. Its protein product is CASSPPGLGDIQYF. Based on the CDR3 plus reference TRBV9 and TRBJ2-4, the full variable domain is DSGVTQTPKHLITATGQRVTLRCSPRSGDLSVYWYQQSLDQGLQFLIQYYNGEERAKGNILERFSAQQFPDLHSELNLSSLELGDSALYFCASSPPGLGDIQYFGAGTRLSVL.

The CDR3 DNA reads as TGCGCCAGCAGCTCCCGGGACTTCAGCTCCTATAATTCACCCCTCCACTTT. This translates into CASSSRDFSSYNSPLHF. The rearrangement links TRBV5-1 to TRBJ1-6, with D possibly TRBD1 on 5 matching bases. CDR1 and CDR2 from the germline V gene are SGHRS and YFSETQ. This CDR3 comprises 17 residues. Trimming removed 3 bases at V and 0 bases at J, with 13 bases between. The full variable domain, in which reference TRBV5-1 and TRBJ1-6 provide the parts outside the CDR3, is KAGVTQTPRYLIKTRGQQVTLSCSPISGHRSVSWYQQTPGQGLQFLFEYFSETQRNKGNFPGRFSGRQFSNSRSEMNVSTLELGDSALYLCASSSRDFSSYNSPLHFGNGTRLTVT.

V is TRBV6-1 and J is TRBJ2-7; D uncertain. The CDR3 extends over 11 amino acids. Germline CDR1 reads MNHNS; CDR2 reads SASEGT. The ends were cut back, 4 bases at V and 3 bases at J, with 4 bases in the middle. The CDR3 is CASSVNYEQYF. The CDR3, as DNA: TGTGCCAGCAGTGTAAACTACGAGCAGTACTTC.